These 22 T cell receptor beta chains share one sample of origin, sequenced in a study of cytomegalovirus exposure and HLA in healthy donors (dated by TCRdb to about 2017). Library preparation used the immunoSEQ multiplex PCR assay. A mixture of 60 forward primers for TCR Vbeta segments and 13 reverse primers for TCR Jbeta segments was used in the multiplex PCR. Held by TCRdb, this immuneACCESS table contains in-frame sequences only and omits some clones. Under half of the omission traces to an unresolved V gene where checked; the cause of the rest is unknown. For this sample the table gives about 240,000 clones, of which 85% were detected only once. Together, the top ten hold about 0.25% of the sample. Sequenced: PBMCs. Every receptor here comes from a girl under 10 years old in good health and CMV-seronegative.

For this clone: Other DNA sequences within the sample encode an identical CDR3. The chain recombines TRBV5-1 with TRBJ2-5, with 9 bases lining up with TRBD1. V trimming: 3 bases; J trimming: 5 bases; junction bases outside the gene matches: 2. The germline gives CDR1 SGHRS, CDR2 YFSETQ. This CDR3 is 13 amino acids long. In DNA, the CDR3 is TGCGCCAGCAGCTCTGGACAGGGGGAGACCCAGTACTTC. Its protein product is CASSSGQGETQYF.

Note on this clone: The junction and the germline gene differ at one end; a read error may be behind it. The CDR3 sequence is CSSSLGERWWNEQYF. The CDR3 region has the DNA TGTTCCAGCAGCTTAGGCGAGCGGTGGTGGAACGAGCAGTACTTC. This chain joins TRBV7-9 and TRBJ2-7; possibly TRBD2 for D (5 bases). The CDR3 sequence is 15 residues long. Germline CDR1 and CDR2: SEHNR and FQNEAQ (reference sequence).

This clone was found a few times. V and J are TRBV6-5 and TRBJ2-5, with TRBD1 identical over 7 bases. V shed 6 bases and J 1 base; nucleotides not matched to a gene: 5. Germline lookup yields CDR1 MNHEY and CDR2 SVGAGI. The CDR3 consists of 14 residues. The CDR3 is CASRRQGVQETQYF. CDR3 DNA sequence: TGTGCCAGCAGGCGACAGGGAGTCCAAGAGACCCAGTACTTC.

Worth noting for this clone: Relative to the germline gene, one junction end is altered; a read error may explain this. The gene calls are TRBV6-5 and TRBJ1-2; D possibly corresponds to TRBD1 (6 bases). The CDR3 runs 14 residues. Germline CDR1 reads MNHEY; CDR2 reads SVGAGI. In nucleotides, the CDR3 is TGTGCCAGCAGTTATGTCAGGGACAACTATGGCTACGCCTTC. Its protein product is CASSYVRDNYGYAF.

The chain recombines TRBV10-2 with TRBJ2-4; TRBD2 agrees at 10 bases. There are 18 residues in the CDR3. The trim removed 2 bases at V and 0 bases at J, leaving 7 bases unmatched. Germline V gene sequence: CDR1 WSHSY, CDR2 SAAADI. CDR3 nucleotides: TGCGCCAGCAGTGAGGTGGGAGGACTAGCGGTAGCCAAAAACATTCAGTACTTC. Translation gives CASSEVGGLAVAKNIQYF.

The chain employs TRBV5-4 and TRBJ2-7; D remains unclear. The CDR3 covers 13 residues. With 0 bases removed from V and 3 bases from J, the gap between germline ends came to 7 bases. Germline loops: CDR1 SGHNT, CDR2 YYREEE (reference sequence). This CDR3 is CASSLDRGYEQYF. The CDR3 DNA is TGTGCCAGCAGCTTGGACCGCGGCTACGAGCAGTACTTC.

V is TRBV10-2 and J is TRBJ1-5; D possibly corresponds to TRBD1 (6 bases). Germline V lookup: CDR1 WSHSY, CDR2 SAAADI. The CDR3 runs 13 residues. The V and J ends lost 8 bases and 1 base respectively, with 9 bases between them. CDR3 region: CASGGQSNQPQHF. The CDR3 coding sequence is TGCGCCAGCGGTGGACAGAGCAATCAGCCCCAGCATTTT.

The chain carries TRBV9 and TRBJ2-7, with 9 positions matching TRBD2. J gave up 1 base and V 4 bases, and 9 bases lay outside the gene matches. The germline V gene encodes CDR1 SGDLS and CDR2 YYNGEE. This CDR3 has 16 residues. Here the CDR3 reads CASSQYAGGRSYEQYF. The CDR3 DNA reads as TGTGCCAGCAGCCAATACGCGGGGGGGCGTTCCTACGAGCAGTACTTC.

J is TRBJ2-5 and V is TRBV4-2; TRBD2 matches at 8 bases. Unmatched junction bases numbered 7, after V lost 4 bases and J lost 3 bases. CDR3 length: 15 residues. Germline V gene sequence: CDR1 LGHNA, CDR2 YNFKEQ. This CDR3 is CASSRIFSGEETQYF. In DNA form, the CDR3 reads TGTGCCAGCAGCCGCATATTTAGCGGGGAAGAGACCCAGTACTTC.

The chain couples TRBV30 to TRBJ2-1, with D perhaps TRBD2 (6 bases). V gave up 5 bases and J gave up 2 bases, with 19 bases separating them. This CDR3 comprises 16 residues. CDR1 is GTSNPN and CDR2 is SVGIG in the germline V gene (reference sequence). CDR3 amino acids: CAWVGGTAYPYNEQFF. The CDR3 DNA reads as TGTGCCTGGGTCGGAGGGACCGCTTACCCCTACAATGAGCAGTTCTTC.

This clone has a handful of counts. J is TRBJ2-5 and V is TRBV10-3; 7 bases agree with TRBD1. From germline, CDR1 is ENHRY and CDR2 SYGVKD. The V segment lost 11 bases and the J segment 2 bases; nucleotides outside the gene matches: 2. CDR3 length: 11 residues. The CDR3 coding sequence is TGTGCCTCACAGGGGCAAGAGACCCAGTACTTC. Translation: CASQGQETQYF.

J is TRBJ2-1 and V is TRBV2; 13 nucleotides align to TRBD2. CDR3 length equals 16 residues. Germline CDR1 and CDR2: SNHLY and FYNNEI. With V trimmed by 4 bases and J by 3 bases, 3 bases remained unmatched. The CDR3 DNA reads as TGTGCCAGCAGTGGACGACTAGCGGGGGGCTACAATGAGCAGTTCTTC. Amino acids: CASSGRLAGGYNEQFF. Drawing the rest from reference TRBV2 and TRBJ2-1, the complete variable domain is EPEVTQTPSHQVTQMGQEVILRCVPISNHLYFYWYRQILGQKVEFLVSFYNNEISEKSEIFDDQFSVERPDGSNFTLKIRSTKLEDSAMYFCASSGRLAGGYNEQFFGPGTRLTVL.

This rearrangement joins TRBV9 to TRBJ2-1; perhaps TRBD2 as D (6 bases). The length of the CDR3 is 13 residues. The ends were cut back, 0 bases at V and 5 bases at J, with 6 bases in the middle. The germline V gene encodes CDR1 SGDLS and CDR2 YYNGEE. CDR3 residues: CASSVGTNNEQFF. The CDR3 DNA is TGTGCCAGCAGCGTAGGGACTAACAATGAGCAGTTCTTC.

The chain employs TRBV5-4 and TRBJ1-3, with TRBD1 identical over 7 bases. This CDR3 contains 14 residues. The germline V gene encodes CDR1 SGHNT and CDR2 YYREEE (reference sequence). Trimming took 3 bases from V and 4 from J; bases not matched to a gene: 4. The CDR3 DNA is TGTGCCAGCAGCTCGAAGGACAGGGGAAACACCATATATTTT. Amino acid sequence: CASSSKDRGNTIYF.

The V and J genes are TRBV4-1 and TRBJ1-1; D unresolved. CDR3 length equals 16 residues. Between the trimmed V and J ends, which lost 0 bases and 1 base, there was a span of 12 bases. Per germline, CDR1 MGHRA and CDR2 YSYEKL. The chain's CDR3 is CASSQEAAFQNTEAFF. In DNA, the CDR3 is TGCGCCAGCAGCCAAGAAGCGGCTTTTCAGAACACTGAAGCTTTCTTT.

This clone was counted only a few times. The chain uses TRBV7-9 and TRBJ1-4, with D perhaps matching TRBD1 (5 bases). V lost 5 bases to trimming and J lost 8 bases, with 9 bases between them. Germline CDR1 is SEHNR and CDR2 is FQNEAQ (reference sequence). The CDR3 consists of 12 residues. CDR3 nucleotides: TGTGCCAGCAGCCGATCAGGGGAAAAACTGTTTTTT. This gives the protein CASSRSGEKLFF. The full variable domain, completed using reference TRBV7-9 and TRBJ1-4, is DTGVSQNPRHKITKRGQNVTFRCDPISEHNRLYWYRQTLGQGPEFLTYFQNEAQLEKSRLLSDRFSAERPKGSFSTLEIQRTEQGDSAMYLCASSRSGEKLFFGSGTQLSVL.

CDR3 nucleotides: TGTGCCAGCAGCCGGCGGGTTTCGAACACCGGGGAGCTGTTTTTT. Translation: CASSRRVSNTGELFF. The rearrangement uses TRBV9 and TRBJ2-2; possible D gene TRBD2, 5 bases. The CDR3 sequence is 15 residues long. Trimming shortened V by 4 bases and J by 0 bases, and 10 bases separated the two germline ends. The V gene's germline CDR1 is SGDLS and CDR2 YYNGEE. Filled out from reference TRBV9 and TRBJ2-2, the complete variable domain reads DSGVTQTPKHLITATGQRVTLRCSPRSGDLSVYWYQQSLDQGLQFLIQYYNGEERAKGNILERFSAQQFPDLHSELNLSSLELGDSALYFCASSRRVSNTGELFFGEGSRLTVL.

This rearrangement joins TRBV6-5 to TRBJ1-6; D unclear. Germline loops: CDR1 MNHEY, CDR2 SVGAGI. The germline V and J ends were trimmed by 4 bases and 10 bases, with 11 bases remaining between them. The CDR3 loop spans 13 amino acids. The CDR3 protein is CASSWEGSSPLHF. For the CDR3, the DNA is TGTGCCAGCAGTTGGGAGGGATCCTCACCCCTCCACTTT.

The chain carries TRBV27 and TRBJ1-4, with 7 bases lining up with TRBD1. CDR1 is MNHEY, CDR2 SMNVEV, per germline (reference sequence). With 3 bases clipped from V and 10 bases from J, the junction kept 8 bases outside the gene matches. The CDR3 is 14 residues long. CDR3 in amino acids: CASSFSPGGIKLFF. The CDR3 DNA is TGTGCCAGCAGTTTCAGTCCAGGGGGAATAAAACTGTTTTTT.

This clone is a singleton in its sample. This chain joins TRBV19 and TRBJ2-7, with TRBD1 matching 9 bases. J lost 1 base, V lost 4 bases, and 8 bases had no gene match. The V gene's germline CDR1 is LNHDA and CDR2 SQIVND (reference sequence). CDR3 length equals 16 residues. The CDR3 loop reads CASSSHRGLVSYEQYF. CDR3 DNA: TGTGCCAGTAGTAGCCACAGGGGGCTCGTATCCTACGAGCAGTACTTC.

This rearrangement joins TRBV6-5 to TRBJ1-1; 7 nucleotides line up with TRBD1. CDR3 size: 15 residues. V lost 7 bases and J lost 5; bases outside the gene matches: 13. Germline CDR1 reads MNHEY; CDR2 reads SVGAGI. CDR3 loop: CASTEGAATRTEAFF. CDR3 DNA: TGTGCCAGCACCGAGGGGGCCGCTACCCGAACTGAAGCTTTCTTT.

CDR3 DNA: TGTGCCAGCAGTCGACAGGGAACTAACTATGGCTACACCTTC. This sequence encodes CASSRQGTNYGYTF. The genes are TRBV28 and TRBJ1-2, with TRBD1 matching over 7 bases. CDR3 length equals 14 residues. J was trimmed by 0 bases and V by 5 bases; bases with no gene match: 3. Germline assignment: CDR1 MDHEN and CDR2 SYDVKM.